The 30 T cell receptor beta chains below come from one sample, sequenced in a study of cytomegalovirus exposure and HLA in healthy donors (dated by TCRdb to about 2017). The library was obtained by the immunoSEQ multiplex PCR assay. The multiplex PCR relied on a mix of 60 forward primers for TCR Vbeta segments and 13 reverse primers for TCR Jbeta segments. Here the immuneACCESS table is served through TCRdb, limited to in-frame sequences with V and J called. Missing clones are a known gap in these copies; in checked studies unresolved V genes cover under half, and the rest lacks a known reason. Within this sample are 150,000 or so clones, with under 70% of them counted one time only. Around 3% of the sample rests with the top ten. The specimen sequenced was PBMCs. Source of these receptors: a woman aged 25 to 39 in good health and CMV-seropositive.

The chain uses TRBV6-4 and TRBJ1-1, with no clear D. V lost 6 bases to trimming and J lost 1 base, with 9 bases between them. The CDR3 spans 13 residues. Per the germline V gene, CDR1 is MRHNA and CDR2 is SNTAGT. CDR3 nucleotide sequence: TGTGCCAGCAGGGCTGGGCGGAACACTGAAGCTTTCTTT. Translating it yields CASRAGRNTEAFF.

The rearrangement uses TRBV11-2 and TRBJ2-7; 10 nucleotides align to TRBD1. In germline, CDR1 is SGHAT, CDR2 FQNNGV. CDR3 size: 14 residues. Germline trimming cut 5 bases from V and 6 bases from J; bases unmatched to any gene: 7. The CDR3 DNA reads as TGTGCCAGCAGCGCGCGGGACAGGGGAACCGAGCAGTACTTC. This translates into CASSARDRGTEQYF.

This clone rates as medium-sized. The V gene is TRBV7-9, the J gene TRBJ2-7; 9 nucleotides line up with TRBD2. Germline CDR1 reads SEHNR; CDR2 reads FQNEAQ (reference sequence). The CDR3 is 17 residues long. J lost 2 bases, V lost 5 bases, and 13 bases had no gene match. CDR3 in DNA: TGTGCCAGCAGCCCCCCATATGGGCTAGCGGGGACCTACGAGCAGTACTTC. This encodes CASSPPYGLAGTYEQYF. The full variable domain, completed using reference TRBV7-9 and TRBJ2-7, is DTGVSQNPRHKITKRGQNVTFRCDPISEHNRLYWYRQTLGQGPEFLTYFQNEAQLEKSRLLSDRFSAERPKGSFSTLEIQRTEQGDSAMYLCASSPPYGLAGTYEQYFGPGTRLTVT.

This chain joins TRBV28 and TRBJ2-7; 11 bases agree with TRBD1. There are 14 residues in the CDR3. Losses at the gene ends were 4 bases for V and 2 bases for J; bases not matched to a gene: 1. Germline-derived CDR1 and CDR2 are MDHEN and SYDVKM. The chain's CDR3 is CASSWTGGPYEQYF. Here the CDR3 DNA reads TGTGCCAGCAGTTGGACAGGGGGCCCCTACGAGCAGTACTTC.

The DNA for the CDR3 is TGCGCCAGCAGCCAACGTAACAGGGGGCTGGATCAGCCCCAGCATTTT. This gives the protein CASSQRNRGLDQPQHF. The rearrangement joins TRBV4-1 to TRBJ1-5; 9 nucleotides line up with TRBD1. The germline V gene has CDR1 MGHRA and CDR2 YSYEKL. The V and J ends lost 2 bases and 5 bases, in that order; junction bases with no gene match: 7. This CDR3 spans 16 amino acids.

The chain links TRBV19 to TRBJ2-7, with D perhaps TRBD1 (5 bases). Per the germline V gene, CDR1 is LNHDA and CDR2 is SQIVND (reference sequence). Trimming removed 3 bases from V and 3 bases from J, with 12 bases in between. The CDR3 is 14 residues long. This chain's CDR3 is CASSIQGVGYEQYF. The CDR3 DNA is TGTGCCAGTAGTATTCAGGGCGTAGGCTACGAGCAGTACTTC.

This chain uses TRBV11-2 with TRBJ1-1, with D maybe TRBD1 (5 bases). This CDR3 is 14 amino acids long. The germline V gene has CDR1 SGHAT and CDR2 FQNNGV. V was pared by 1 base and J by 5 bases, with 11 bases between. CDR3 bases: TGTGCCAGCAGCTTAGTTGGGGCTGGAACTGAAGCTTTCTTT. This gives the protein CASSLVGAGTEAFF.

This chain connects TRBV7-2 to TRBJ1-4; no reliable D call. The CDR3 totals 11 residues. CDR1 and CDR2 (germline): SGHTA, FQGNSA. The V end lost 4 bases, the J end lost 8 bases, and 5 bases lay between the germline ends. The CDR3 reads CASSSSEKLFF. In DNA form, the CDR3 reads TGTGCCAGCAGCTCATCCGAAAAACTGTTTTTT.

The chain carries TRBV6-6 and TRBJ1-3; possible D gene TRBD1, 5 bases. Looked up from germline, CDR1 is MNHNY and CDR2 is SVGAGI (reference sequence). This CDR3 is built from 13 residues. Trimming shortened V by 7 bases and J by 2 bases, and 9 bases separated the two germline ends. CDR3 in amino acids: CASTQGTGNTIYF. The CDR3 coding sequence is TGTGCCAGCACCCAGGGAACTGGAAACACCATATATTTT.

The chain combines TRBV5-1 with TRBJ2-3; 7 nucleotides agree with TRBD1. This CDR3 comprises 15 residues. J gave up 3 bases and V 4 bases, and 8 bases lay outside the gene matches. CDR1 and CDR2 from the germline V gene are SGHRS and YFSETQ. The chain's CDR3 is CASSHDRDRTDTQYF. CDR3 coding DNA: TGCGCCAGCAGCCACGACAGGGACAGAACAGATACGCAGTATTTT.

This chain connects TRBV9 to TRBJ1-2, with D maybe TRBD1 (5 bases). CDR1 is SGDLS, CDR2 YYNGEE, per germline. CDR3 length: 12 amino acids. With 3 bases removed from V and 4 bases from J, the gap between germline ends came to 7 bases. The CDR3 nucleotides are TGTGCCAGCAGCGCAGGGCCCTATGGCTACACCTTC. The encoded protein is CASSAGPYGYTF. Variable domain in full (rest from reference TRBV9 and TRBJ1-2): DSGVTQTPKHLITATGQRVTLRCSPRSGDLSVYWYQQSLDQGLQFLIQYYNGEERAKGNILERFSAQQFPDLHSELNLSSLELGDSALYFCASSAGPYGYTFGSGTRLTVV.

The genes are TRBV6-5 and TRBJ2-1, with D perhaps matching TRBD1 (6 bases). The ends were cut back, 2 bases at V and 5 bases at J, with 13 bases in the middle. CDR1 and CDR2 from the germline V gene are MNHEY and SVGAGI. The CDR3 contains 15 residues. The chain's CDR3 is CASSYTQGRNNEQFF. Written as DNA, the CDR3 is TGTGCCAGCAGTTACACACAGGGTAGGAACAATGAGCAGTTCTTC.

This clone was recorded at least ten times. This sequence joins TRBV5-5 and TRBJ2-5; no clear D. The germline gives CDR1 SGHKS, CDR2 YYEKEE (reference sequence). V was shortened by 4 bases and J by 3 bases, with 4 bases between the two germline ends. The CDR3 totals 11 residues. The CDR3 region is CASSPKETQYF. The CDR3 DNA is TGTGCCAGCAGCCCAAAAGAGACCCAGTACTTC.

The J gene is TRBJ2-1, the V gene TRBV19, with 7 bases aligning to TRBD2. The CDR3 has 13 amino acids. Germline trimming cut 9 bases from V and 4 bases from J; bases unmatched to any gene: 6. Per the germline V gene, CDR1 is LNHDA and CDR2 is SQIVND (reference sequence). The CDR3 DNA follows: TGTGCCAGCGGGAGGAAGACTTACAATGAGCAGTTCTTC. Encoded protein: CASGRKTYNEQFF.

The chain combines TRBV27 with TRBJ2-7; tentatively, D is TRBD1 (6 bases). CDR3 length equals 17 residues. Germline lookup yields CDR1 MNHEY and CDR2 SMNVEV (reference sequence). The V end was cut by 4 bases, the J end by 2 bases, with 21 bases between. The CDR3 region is CASSSSPRRTVTYEQYF. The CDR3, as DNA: TGTGCCAGCAGTTCCTCCCCCCGGCGGACAGTAACCTACGAGCAGTACTTC.

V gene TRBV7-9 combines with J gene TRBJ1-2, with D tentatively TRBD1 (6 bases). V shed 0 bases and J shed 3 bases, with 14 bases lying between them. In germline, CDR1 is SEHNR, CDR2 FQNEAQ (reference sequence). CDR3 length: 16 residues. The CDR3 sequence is CASSLAGGAGDYGYTF. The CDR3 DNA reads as TGTGCCAGCAGCTTAGCTGGGGGGGCGGGTGACTATGGCTACACCTTC.

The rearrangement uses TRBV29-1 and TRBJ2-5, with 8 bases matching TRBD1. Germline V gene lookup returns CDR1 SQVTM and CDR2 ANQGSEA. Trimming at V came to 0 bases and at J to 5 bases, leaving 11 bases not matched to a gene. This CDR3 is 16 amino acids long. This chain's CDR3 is CSVEDQIGQGGETQYF. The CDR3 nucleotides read TGCAGCGTTGAAGATCAAATAGGACAGGGCGGCGAGACCCAGTACTTC.

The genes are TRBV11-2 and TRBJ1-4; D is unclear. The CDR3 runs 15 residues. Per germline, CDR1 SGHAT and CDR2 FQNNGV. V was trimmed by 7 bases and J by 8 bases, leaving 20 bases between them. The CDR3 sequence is CASTPQTGLEEKLFF. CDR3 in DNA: TGTGCCAGCACCCCTCAGACGGGGTTAGAGGAAAAACTGTTTTTT.

The CDR3: CASSPGQGIQPQHF. CDR3 DNA: TGCGCCAGCAGCCCGGGACAGGGCATTCAGCCCCAGCATTTT. The chain recombines TRBV5-1 with TRBJ1-5; 9 bases match TRBD1. J gave up 6 bases and V 4 bases, and 5 bases lay outside the gene matches. CDR3 size: 14 residues. The germline V gene has CDR1 SGHRS and CDR2 YFSETQ.

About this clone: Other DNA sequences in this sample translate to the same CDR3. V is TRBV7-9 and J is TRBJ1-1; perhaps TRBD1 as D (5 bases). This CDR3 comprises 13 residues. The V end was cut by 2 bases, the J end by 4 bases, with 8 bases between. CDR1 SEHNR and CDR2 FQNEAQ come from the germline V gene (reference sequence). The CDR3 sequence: CASSLSGGTEAFF. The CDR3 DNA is TGTGCCAGCAGCTTATCGGGGGGCACTGAAGCTTTCTTT. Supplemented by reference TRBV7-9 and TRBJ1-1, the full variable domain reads DTGVSQNPRHKITKRGQNVTFRCDPISEHNRLYWYRQTLGQGPEFLTYFQNEAQLEKSRLLSDRFSAERPKGSFSTLEIQRTEQGDSAMYLCASSLSGGTEAFFGQGTRLTVV.

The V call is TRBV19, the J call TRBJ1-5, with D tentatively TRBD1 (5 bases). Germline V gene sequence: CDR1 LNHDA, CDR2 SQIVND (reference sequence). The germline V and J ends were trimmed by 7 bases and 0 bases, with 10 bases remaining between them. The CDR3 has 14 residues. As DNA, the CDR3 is TGTGCCAGTAAGACAGATTATAGCAATCAGCCCCAGCATTTT. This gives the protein CASKTDYSNQPQHF.

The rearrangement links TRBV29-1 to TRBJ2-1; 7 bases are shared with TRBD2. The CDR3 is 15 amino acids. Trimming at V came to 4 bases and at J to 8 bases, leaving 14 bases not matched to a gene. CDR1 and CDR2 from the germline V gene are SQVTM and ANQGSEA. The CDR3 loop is CSVVRGSGPLDEQFF. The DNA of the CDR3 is TGCAGCGTTGTGAGGGGTAGCGGGCCTTTGGATGAGCAGTTCTTC.

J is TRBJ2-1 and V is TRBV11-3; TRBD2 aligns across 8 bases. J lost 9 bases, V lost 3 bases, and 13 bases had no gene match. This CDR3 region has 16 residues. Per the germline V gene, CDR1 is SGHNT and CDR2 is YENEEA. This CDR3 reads CASSLLAKAGAPEQFF. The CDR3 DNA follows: TGTGCCAGCAGCTTGTTGGCGAAAGCGGGAGCTCCTGAGCAGTTCTTC.

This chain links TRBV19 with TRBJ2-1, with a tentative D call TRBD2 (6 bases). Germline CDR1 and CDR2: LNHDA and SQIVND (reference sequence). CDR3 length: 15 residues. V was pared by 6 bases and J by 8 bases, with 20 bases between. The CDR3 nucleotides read TGTGCCAGTAGAACCCAGCCGGGGGAGGTTGATGAGCAGTTCTTC. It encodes CASRTQPGEVDEQFF.

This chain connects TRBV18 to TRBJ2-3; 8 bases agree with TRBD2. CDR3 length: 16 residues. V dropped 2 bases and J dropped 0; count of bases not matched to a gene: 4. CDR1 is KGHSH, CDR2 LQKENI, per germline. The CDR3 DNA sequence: TGTGCCAGCTCACCATTAGCGGGGCGTAGCACAGATACGCAGTATTTT. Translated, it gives CASSPLAGRSTDTQYF.

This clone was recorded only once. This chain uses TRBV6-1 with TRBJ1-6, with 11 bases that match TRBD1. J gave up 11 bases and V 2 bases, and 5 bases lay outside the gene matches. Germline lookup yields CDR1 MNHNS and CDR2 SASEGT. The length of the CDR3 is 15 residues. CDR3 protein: CASSERRGQGAPLHF. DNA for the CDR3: TGTGCCAGCAGTGAAAGGAGGGGACAGGGGGCACCCCTCCACTTT.

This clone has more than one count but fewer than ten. CDR3 DNA sequence: TGTGCCAGCAGACCCACAGGGGCTAATGAAAAACTGTTTTTT. Protein: CASRPTGANEKLFF. The rearrangement joins TRBV28 to TRBJ1-4, with TRBD1 identical over 7 bases. After removal of 6 bases from V and 3 bases from J, the junction contained 4 bases not matched to a gene. Per germline, CDR1 MDHEN and CDR2 SYDVKM. The CDR3 extends over 14 amino acids.

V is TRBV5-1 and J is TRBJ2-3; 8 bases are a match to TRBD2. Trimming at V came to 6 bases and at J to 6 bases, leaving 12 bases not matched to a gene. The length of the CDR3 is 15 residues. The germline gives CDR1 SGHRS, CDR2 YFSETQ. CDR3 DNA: TGCGCCAGCAAGGCTAGCGGGTTAACGGGGGATACGCAGTATTTT. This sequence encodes CASKASGLTGDTQYF.

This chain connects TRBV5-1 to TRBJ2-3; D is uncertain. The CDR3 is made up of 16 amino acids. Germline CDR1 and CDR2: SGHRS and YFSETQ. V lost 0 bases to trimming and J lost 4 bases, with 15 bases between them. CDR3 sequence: CASSLASSSGADTQYF. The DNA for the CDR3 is TGCGCCAGCAGCTTGGCCTCGTCCTCAGGTGCAGATACGCAGTATTTT. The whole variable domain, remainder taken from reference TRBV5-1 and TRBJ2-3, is KAGVTQTPRYLIKTRGQQVTLSCSPISGHRSVSWYQQTPGQGLQFLFEYFSETQRNKGNFPGRFSGRQFSNSRSEMNVSTLELGDSALYLCASSLASSSGADTQYFGPGTRLTVL.

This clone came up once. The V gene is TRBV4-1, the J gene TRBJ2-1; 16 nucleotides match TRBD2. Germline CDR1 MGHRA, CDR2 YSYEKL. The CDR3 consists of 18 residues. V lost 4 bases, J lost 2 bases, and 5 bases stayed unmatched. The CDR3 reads CASSPGLAGGLTYNEQFF. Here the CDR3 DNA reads TGCGCCAGCAGCCCGGGACTAGCGGGGGGGTTAACCTACAATGAGCAGTTCTTC.